Presented here are 25 T cell receptor beta chains from one specimen sequenced in a study of T-cell reconstitution after alpha-beta-depleted transplantation in children listed by TCRdb under 2016. This sample's treatment or condition label indicates: allogeneic hematopoietic cell transplantation with graft depleted of TCRalphabeta T cells and CD19 B cells. Libraries were made using PCR. The run used an Illumina HiSeq 2500. To normalize quantification of the TCRbeta repertoire, the TCR libraries were built with molecular barcoding that relied on unique molecular identifiers. TCRdb ran its own pipeline on the public reads, namely fastp trimming at Q25 and MiXCR clone calling, and kept in-frame beta chains. Under each unique CDR3 protein, matching rows form one entry showing the most common genes and DNA. Within this sample are 200,000 to 250,000 distinct CDR3 sequences, with under 8.5% of them counted one time only. 35% of the sample goes to the ten largest clones.

The sample was PBMCs, mostly from graft donor cells, taken 360 days after TCRalphabeta/CD19-depleted stem cell transplant. These receptors were collected from a male patient between 2 and 10 years old who had a stem cell transplant for acute myeloid leukemia, so the T cells may come from the graft donor.

This clonotype was detected ten times or more. This rearrangement joins TRBV27 to TRBJ2-2; D not resolved. V gave up 6 bases and J gave up 8 bases, with 10 bases separating them. CDR1 and CDR2 (germline): MNHEY, SMNVEV (reference sequence). This CDR3 spans 12 amino acids. This chain's CDR3 is CASSRITGELFF. DNA of the CDR3: TGTGCCAGCAGCAGGATCACTGGGGAGCTGTTTTTT.

In its sample, this clonotype was seen a few times. The chain joins TRBV4-3 to TRBJ2-2; no definite D call. Germline assignment: CDR1 LGHNA and CDR2 YSLEER. The V end lost 3 bases, the J end lost 5 bases, and 7 bases lay between the germline ends. The CDR3 loop spans 13 amino acids. In nucleotides, the CDR3 is TGCGCCAGCAGCCACCTTATTACCGGGGAGCTGTTTTTT. Amino acids: CASSHLITGELFF.

This clonotype was seen a few times. The chain links TRBV7-8 to TRBJ1-1; 7 bases fit TRBD1. Germline V gives CDR1 SGHVS, CDR2 FQNEAQ. Trimming at V came to 4 bases and at J to 12 bases, leaving 20 bases not matched to a gene. CDR3 length: 16 amino acids. The CDR3 coding sequence is TGTGCCAGCAGCTCCTACTTCAGGGGGAGGCCGGAAGGAACTTTCTTT. Translation: CASSSYFRGRPEGTFF.

By share of the sample, this clonotype is medium-sized. The CDR3 is CATSRDRSGGGDTQYF. Here the CDR3 DNA reads TGTGCCACCAGCAGAGATCGTTCAGGGGGGGGAGATACGCAGTATTTT. The chain combines TRBV15 with TRBJ2-3, with D perhaps given as TRBD1 or TRBD2 (7 bases each). Germline CDR1 reads LNHNV; CDR2 reads YYDKDF (reference sequence). CDR3 length: 16 residues. Trimming shortened V by 0 bases and J by 5 bases, and 15 bases separated the two germline ends.

In its sample, this clonotype was seen many times. The chain couples TRBV5-1 to TRBJ1-2; no clear D gene. V lost 3 bases to trimming and J lost 4 bases, with 10 bases between them. Germline V lookup: CDR1 SGHRS, CDR2 YFSETQ. The CDR3 extends over 13 amino acids. In DNA form, the CDR3 reads TGCGCCAGCAGCTCAGAATGGGGCTATGGCTACACCTTC. Residues: CASSSEWGYGYTF.

This clonotype was observed at least ten times. The chain joins TRBV12-3 or TRBV12-4 to TRBJ2-3, with 7 positions matching TRBD1. This CDR3 spans 13 amino acids. V was pared by 5 bases and J by 5 bases, with 4 bases of the junction left unmatched. CDR3 region: CASSRDRRDTQYF. The CDR3 DNA sequence: TGTGCCAGCAGTCGGGACAGAAGAGATACGCAGTATTTT.

The chain couples TRBV12-3 or TRBV12-4 to TRBJ1-1; D ambiguous. The length of the CDR3 is 13 residues. The germline V and J ends were trimmed by 5 bases and 5 bases, with 12 bases remaining between them. CDR3 sequence reads: CASSPQRWTEAFF. Here the CDR3 DNA reads TGTGCCAGCAGTCCCCAAAGGTGGACTGAAGCTTTCTTT.

Only a few counts were recorded for this clonotype. The genes are TRBV18 and TRBJ1-1, with D perhaps TRBD1 (6 bases). Germline V gene data show CDR1 as KGHSH and CDR2 as LQKENI. The length of the CDR3 is 14 residues. V gave up 3 bases and J gave up 7 bases, with 15 bases separating them. The CDR3 loop is CASSPRIGGLEAFF. DNA for the CDR3: TGTGCCAGCTCACCTCGGATCGGGGGCCTTGAAGCTTTCTTT. The full variable domain, rest sourced from reference TRBV18 and TRBJ1-1, is NAGVMQNPRHLVRRRGQEARLRCSPMKGHSHVYWYRQLPEEGLKFMVYLQKENIIDESGMPKERFSAEFPKEGPSILRIQQVVRGDSAAYFCASSPRIGGLEAFFGQGTRLTVV.

DNA of the CDR3: TGTGCCAGCAGCTTAGTGACAGAGGAATATAATTCACCCCTCCACTTT. Residues: CASSLVTEEYNSPLHF. V and J are TRBV7-9 and TRBJ1-6; a weak D match, TRBD1 (5 bases). The V end was cut by 1 base, the J end by 4 bases, with 11 bases between. Per germline, CDR1 SEHNR and CDR2 FQNEAQ (reference sequence). The CDR3 sequence is 16 residues long. Full variable domain (missing parts from reference TRBV7-9 and TRBJ1-6): DTGVSQNPRHKITKRGQNVTFRCDPISEHNRLYWYRQTLGQGPEFLTYFQNEAQLEKSRLLSDRFSAERPKGSFSTLEIQRTEQGDSAMYLCASSLVTEEYNSPLHFGNGTRLTVT.

This clonotype was seen only a few times. The gene calls are TRBV20-1 and TRBJ1-6; D call uncertain. Germline V gene lookup returns CDR1 DFQATT and CDR2 SNEGSKA (reference sequence). The CDR3 runs 13 residues. Trimming left V 6 bases short and J 8 bases short, with 14 bases between. DNA of the CDR3: TGCAGTGCCCAGGAGGTTAGGGATTCACCCCTCCACTTT. This codes for CSAQEVRDSPLHF.

The chain recombines TRBV5-1 with TRBJ2-7; 7 bases are shared with TRBD2. The CDR3 has 16 amino acids. Germline loops: CDR1 SGHRS, CDR2 YFSETQ. The junction had 6 bases not matched to a gene; V was cut back by 0 bases and J by 0 bases. The CDR3 coding sequence is TGCGCCAGCAGCTTGGCGGGGGGACTCGCCTCCTACGAGCAGTACTTC. Its translation: CASSLAGGLASYEQYF.

This clonotype appeared many times. The chain is built from TRBV18 and TRBJ2-3, with 9 positions matching TRBD1. The germline V gene has CDR1 KGHSH and CDR2 LQKENI. The CDR3 sequence is 16 residues long. V dropped 4 bases and J dropped 1; count of bases not matched to a gene: 6. The CDR3 here is CASSHTRDRGTDTQYF. The DNA for the CDR3 is TGTGCCAGCTCACACACCCGGGACAGGGGCACAGATACGCAGTATTTT.

This chain links TRBV12-3 or TRBV12-4 with TRBJ2-1; D perhaps matches TRBD1 (6 bases). The V gene lost 1 base and the J gene lost 9 bases, with 10 bases spanning the gap. This CDR3 is 13 amino acids long. For the CDR3, the DNA is TGTGCCAGCAGTTTAGAGATCAGGGGTGAGCAGTTCTTC. Residues: CASSLEIRGEQFF.

This chain connects TRBV27 to TRBJ2-6, with D unresolved. This CDR3 has 15 amino acids. Trimming removed 5 bases at V and 2 bases at J, with 10 bases between. Germline CDR1 is MNHEY and CDR2 is SMNVEV (reference sequence). CDR3 nucleotides: TGTGCCAGCAGTCCAACCAACGCTGGGGCCAACGTCCTGACTTTC. The encoded protein is CASSPTNAGANVLTF. Full variable domain (remainder filled in from reference TRBV27 and TRBJ2-6): EAQVTQNPRYLITVTGKKLTVTCSQNMNHEYMSWYRQDPGLGLRQIYYSMNVEVTDKGDVPEGYKVSRKEKRNFPLILESPSPNQTSLYFCASSPTNAGANVLTFGAGSRLTVL.

This clonotype was counted between two and nine times. The rearrangement uses TRBV10-3 and TRBJ1-5; D is possibly TRBD1 (5 bases). Trimming took off 6 bases at V and 4 bases at J, with 10 bases between the two ends. Germline V gene data show CDR1 as ENHRY and CDR2 as SYGVKD. This CDR3 contains 13 residues. Here the CDR3 DNA reads TGTGCCATCAGGGGGGACCCAAATCAGCCCCAGCATTTT. This translates into CAIRGDPNQPQHF.

This rearrangement joins TRBV20-1 to TRBJ1-5; no firm D call. The CDR3 loop spans 13 amino acids. With 2 bases removed from V and 1 base from J, the gap between germline ends came to 6 bases. Germline V gene data show CDR1 as DFQATT and CDR2 as SNEGSKA (reference sequence). The chain's CDR3 is CSARQESNQPQHF. The CDR3 nucleotides read TGCAGTGCTAGACAGGAGAGCAATCAGCCCCAGCATTTT.

At least ten counts were recorded for this clonotype. The chain links TRBV7-8 to TRBJ1-5; tentative D call: TRBD1 (5 bases). With 5 bases removed from V and 0 bases from J, the gap between germline ends came to 8 bases. Germline lookup yields CDR1 SGHVS and CDR2 FQNEAQ. This CDR3 is 14 amino acids long. The CDR3 here is CASSQGDSNQPQHF. CDR3 sequence (DNA): TGTGCCAGCAGCCAAGGGGATAGCAATCAGCCCCAGCATTTT.

This clonotype was counted a few times. V gene TRBV12-3 or TRBV12-4 combines with J gene TRBJ1-1; 8 nucleotides line up with TRBD1. V was pared by 7 bases and J by 1 base, with 11 bases of the junction left unmatched. This CDR3 contains 16 residues. For the CDR3, the DNA is TGTGCCAGCACCTTGGGCAGGGGGCGCGAGAACACTGAAGCTTTCTTT. This encodes CASTLGRGRENTEAFF.

The chain carries TRBV6-2 or TRBV6-3 and TRBJ1-6; a weak D match, TRBD1 (5 bases). In germline, CDR1 is MNHEY, CDR2 SVGEGT. V was clipped by 7 bases and J by 7 bases, with 23 bases between them. The CDR3 is made up of 17 amino acids. The CDR3 nucleotides are TGTGCCAGCAACCCGGCGTGGTCAGGGCCGAAGAATTCACCCCTCCACTTT. Protein sequence: CASNPAWSGPKNSPLHF.

This clonotype was counted at least ten times. The chain has TRBV5-1 and TRBJ2-1; D not certain. Per germline, CDR1 SGHRS and CDR2 YFSETQ. Trimming shortened V by 0 bases and J by 4 bases, and 8 bases separated the two germline ends. CDR3 length: 14 residues. The CDR3 DNA reads as TGCGCCAGCAGCTTGGACATTTCGTACAATGAGCAGTTCTTC. It yields the protein CASSLDISYNEQFF.

There are many counts of this clonotype. The chain employs TRBV20-1 and TRBJ1-2; D might be TRBD1 (5 bases). V was pared by 3 bases and J by 0 bases, with 5 bases between. The CDR3 totals 12 residues. Germline values: CDR1 DFQATT, CDR2 SNEGSKA (reference sequence). The CDR3 DNA reads as TGCAGTGCTAGGGGGGCTAACTATGGCTACACCTTC. Its translation: CSARGANYGYTF.

This clonotype has a single count. The CDR3 region is CASRTGVVLTGELFF. The CDR3 bases are TGTGCCAGCAGAACAGGTGTGGTTCTCACCGGGGAGCTGTTTTTT. The chain combines TRBV5-4 with TRBJ2-2; D perhaps matches TRBD1 (5 bases). The CDR3 consists of 15 residues. Germline V gives CDR1 SGHNT, CDR2 YYREEE (reference sequence). Trimming stripped 5 bases from V and 4 bases from J, with 15 bases between.

This clonotype was seen a few times. CDR3 protein: CASSQHGTGYGYTF. Here the CDR3 DNA reads TGTGCCAGCAGCCAACACGGGACAGGGTATGGCTACACCTTC. The V call is TRBV14, the J call TRBJ1-2, with 9 bases aligning to TRBD1. Germline CDR1 reads SGHDN; CDR2 reads FVKESK. Losses at the gene ends were 2 bases for V and 5 bases for J; bases not matched to a gene: 3. The length of the CDR3 is 14 residues.

The chain recombines TRBV29-1 with TRBJ1-2; possibly TRBD1 for D (5 bases). CDR1 and CDR2 from the germline V gene are SQVTM and ANQGSEA. V was trimmed by 0 bases and J by 7 bases, leaving 12 bases between them. CDR3 size: 13 residues. This CDR3 is CSVEDWGRIGYTF. As DNA, the CDR3 is TGCAGCGTTGAAGATTGGGGCAGGATTGGCTACACCTTC.

There are a few counts of this clonotype. The V and J genes are TRBV14 and TRBJ2-1; either TRBD1 or TRBD2 may supply D (5 bases each). CDR1 and CDR2 (germline): SGHDN, FVKESK. V lost 6 bases, J lost 0 bases, and 12 bases lay in between. This CDR3 is built from 15 residues. The CDR3 spells CASSFRDASYNEQFF. The DNA for the CDR3 is TGTGCCAGCAGTTTCCGGGACGCCTCCTACAATGAGCAGTTCTTC.